This TCR beta chain was retrieved from a study of cytomegalovirus exposure and HLA in healthy donors. Overall study: The 600 to 800 first-cohort repertoires shared a platform with the approximately 110 validation repertoires, as reported in a later analysis. Whole-study results and caveats: A few chains linked to CMV were shown in vitro to be specific for CMV antigens. Cytomegalovirus status was reportedly diagnosed by the classifier with high sensitivity and specificity.

This CDR3 region has 13 residues. Germline CDR1 reads SQVTM; CDR2 reads ANQGSEA. V lost 6 bases and J 1 base, leaving 13 bases between the germline ends. Turning to this clone: No antigen is known for it.

Sequencing was performed with immunoSEQ multiplex PCR; in TCRdb, only in-frame clones are kept and a portion is missing. This sample has some 150,000 clones, with roughly 86% found just once. This TCR derives from a man younger than 35 in good health and CMV-seropositive. Sequenced: PBMCs. The chain has TRBV29-1 and TRBJ2-7, with D possibly matching TRBD2 (5 bases). CDR3 bases: TGCAGCGTGTCGCGGGCTCTTTCCTACGAGCAGTACTTC. Translated: CSVSRALSYEQYF.